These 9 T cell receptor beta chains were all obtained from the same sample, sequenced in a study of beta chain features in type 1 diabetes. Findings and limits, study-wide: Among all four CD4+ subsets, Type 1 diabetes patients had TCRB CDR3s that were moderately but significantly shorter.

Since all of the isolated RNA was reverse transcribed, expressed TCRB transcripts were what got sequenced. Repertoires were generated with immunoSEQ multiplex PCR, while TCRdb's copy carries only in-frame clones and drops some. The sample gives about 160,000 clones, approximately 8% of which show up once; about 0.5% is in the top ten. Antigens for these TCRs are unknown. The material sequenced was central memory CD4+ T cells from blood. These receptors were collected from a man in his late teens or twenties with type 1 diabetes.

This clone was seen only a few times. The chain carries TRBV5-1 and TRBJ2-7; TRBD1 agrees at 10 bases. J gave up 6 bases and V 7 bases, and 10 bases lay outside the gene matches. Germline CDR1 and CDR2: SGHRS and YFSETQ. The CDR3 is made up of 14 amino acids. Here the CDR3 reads CASATGTGELEQYF. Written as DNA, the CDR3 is TGCGCCAGCGCAACCGGGACAGGGGAACTCGAGCAGTACTTC.

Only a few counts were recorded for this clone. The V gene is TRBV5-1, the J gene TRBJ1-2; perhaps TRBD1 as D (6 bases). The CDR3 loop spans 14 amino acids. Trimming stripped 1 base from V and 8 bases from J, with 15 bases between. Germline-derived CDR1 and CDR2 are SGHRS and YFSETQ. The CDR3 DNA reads TGCGCCAGCAGCTTGTTACAGGGAGATGACGGCTACACCTTC. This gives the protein CASSLLQGDDGYTF. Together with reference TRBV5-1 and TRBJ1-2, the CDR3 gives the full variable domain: KAGVTQTPRYLIKTRGQQVTLSCSPISGHRSVSWYQQTPGQGLQFLFEYFSETQRNKGNFPGRFSGRQFSNSRSEMNVSTLELGDSALYLCASSLLQGDDGYTFGSGTRLTVV.

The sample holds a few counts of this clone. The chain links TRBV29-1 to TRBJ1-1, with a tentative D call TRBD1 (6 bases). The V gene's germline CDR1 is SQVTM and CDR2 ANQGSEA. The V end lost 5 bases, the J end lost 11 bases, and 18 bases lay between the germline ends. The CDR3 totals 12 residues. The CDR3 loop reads CSVQADSRRAFF. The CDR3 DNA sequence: TGCAGCGTTCAGGCGGACAGCCGTCGGGCTTTCTTT.

The CDR3 DNA sequence: TGCAGCGTTCTCGTATCCTACAATGAGCAGTTCTTC. It specifies CSVLVSYNEQFF. V and J are TRBV29-1 and TRBJ2-1, with unresolved D. The CDR3 is made up of 12 amino acids. Trimming pared 5 bases from V and 1 base from J, leaving 6 bases between. In germline, CDR1 is SQVTM, CDR2 ANQGSEA.

The CDR3 sequence: CASSRPGQGRMGADTQYF. Here the CDR3 DNA reads TGTGCCAGCAGTAGACCGGGACAGGGCAGGATGGGCGCAGATACGCAGTATTTT. The chain joins TRBV28 to TRBJ2-3; 9 bases map to TRBD1. Germline CDR1 reads MDHEN; CDR2 reads SYDVKM. V was pared by 5 bases and J by 4 bases, with 16 bases of the junction left unmatched. This CDR3 is built from 18 residues.

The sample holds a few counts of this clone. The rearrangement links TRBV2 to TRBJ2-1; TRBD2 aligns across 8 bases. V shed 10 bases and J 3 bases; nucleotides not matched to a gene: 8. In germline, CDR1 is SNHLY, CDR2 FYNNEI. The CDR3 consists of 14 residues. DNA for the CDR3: TGTGCCACCGGGAGGGAGGGTGGCTACAATGAGCAGTTCTTC. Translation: CATGREGGYNEQFF.

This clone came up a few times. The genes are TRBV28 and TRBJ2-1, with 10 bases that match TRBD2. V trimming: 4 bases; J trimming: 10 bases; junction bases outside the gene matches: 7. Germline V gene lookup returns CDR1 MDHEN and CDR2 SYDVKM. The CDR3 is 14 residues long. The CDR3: CASSSLAGRGEQFF. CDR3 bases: TGTGCCAGCAGTTCACTAGCGGGAAGAGGAGAGCAGTTCTTC. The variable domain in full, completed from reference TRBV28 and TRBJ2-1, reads DVKVTQSSRYLVKRTGEKVFLECVQDMDHENMFWYRQDPGLGLRLIYFSYDVKMKEKGDIPEGYSVSREKKERFSLILESASTNQTSMYLCASSSLAGRGEQFFGPGTRLTVL.

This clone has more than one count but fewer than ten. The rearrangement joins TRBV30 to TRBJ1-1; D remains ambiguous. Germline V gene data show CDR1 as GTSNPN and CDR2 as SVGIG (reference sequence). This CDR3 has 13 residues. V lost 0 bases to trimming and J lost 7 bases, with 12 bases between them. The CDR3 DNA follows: TGTGCCTGGAGTGTAATGGTTGGGAGTGAAGCTTTCTTT. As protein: CAWSVMVGSEAFF.

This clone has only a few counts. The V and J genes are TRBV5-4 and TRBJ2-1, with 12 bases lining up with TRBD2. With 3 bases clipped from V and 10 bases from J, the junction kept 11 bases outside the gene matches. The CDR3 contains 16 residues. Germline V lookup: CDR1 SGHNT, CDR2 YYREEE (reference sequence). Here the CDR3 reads CASSSGNYLAGGEQFF. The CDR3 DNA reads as TGTGCCAGCAGCTCCGGGAATTATCTAGCGGGAGGGGAGCAGTTCTTC.